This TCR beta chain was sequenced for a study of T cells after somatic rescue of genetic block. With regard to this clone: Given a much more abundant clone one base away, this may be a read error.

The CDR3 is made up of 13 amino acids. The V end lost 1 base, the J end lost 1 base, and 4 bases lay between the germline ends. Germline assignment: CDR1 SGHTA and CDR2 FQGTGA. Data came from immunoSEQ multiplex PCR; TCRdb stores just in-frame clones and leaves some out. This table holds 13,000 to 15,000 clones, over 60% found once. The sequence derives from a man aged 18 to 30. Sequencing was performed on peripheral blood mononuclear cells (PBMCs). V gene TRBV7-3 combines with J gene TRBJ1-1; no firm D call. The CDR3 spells CASSLRGNTEAFF. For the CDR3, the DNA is TGTGCCAGCAGCTTAAGGGGGAACACTGAAGCTTTCTTT.